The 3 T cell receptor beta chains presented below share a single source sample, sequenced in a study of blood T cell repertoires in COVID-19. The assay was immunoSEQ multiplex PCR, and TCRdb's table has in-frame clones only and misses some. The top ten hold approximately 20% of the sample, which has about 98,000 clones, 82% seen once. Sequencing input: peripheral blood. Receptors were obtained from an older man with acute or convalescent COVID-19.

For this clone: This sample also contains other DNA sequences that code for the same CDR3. CDR3 protein: CASSLVQGDQPQHF. DNA of the CDR3: TGTGCCAGCAGCTTAGTGCAGGGGGATCAGCCCCAGCATTTT. The chain is built from TRBV7-2 and TRBJ1-5; 7 bases are shared with TRBD1. The ends lost 1 base at V and 5 bases at J; junction bases unmatched: 2. This CDR3 spans 14 amino acids. Germline V lookup: CDR1 SGHTA, CDR2 FQGNSA.

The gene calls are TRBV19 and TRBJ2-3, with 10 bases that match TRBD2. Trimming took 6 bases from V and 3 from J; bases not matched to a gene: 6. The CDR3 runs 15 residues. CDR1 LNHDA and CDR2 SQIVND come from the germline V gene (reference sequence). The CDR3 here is CASSPSAGGTDTQYF. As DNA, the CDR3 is TGTGCCAGTAGCCCCTCAGCGGGAGGGACAGATACGCAGTATTTT.

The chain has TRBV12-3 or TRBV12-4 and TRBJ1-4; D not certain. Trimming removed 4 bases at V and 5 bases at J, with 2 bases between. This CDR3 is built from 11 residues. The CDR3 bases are TGTGCCAGCAGTTCGAATGAAAAACTGTTTTTT. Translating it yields CASSSNEKLFF.